This T cell receptor beta chain was obtained from a study of blood T cell repertoires in COVID-19 (dated by TCRdb to 2020 to 2021). A note on the overall study: The collaborator samples originated in the United States, Italy and Spain and spanned the acute and convalescent phases of COVID-19. The dataset comprised deeply sampled blood TCRbeta repertoires from subjects exposed to, actively infected with, or recovered from COVID-19. Where HLA class I and class II types were available, the types were taken from metadata supplied by the sample provider, not from assay-based typing. A de-identified subject ID, COVID-19 status, age in years and sex were almost always included in the sample metadata. The prospective study material was composed of cDNA or gDNA derived from T cells, B-cell-depleted T cells, or PBMCs. The samples were drawn from two sources: the first 160 participants of the ongoing ImmuneRACE study, and fewer than 1,500 subjects contributed by 6 global collaborators. The repertoires were made available in a free public database intended to serve as a resource for research on the immune response to SARS-CoV-2. Points the paper makes about the study in general: The amount of clinical and demographic metadata varied by source and participant and was provided uncurated.

TCRbeta CDR3 regions were amplified from genomic DNA by means of the immunoSEQ Assay, a bias-controlled multiplex PCR. In the source study's methods: The number of nucleated cells in each sample was estimated from the amplification of reference gene primers within the assay. To quantify the absolute abundance of each unique TCRbeta CDR3 rearrangement, sequence reads were collapsed and filtered. For each sample, productive Simpson clonality was calculated as the square root of Simpson's diversity index over productive rearrangements. TCRdb mirrors the immuneACCESS table, restricted to in-frame sequences. Some clones are absent from its copies; in checked studies, under half trace to an unresolved V gene, and the reason for the others is unknown. V, J and clone size were drawn from that table, and D and trimming were deduced from the DNA. This sample has over 200,000 clones in its table, and roughly 90% of those were observed once. Of the sample, roughly 2.5% is held by the ten largest clones.

Each collaborating institution followed its own protocols to collect whole blood in K2EDTA tubes. For TCRbeta analysis, collaborators shipped samples as frozen whole blood, isolated PBMCs, or DNA extracted from either of those sample types. Turning to this clone: No antigen is known for it. Per-base quality was not reported, and no clone a single base away is much larger than it.

The germline V gene (reference sequence) supplies CDR1 MNHEY and CDR2 SMNVEV. The CDR3 runs 15 residues from the cysteine to the phenylalanine. CDR3 DNA only is kept here, 45 bases in frame from base 1. Germline trimming: 8 bases from V, 7 bases from J; junction bases outside gene matches: 11. The chain joins TRBV27 to TRBJ2-7; a stretch of 13 junction bases matches TRBD2. Sequencing was done on a sample of peripheral blood. The sequence derives from a woman aged 55-75 years with acute or convalescent COVID-19. The CDR3 protein sequence reads: CASRTSGRAFGEQYF. The DNA sequence is TGTGCCAGCCGAACTAGCGGGAGGGCCTTTGGAGAGCAGTACTTC.